Listed below are T cell receptor beta chains from one sample, sequenced in a study of regulatory T cells in long-lasting Graves disease. Via MiXCR, TCRdb re-called the multiplex PCR reads, giving one row per CDR3 protein. Found here are under 400,000 distinct CDR3 sequences, around 17% of them singletons; the top ten hold 30%. The same specimen was also included in a second study, on T cells in Graves' hyperthyroidism and ophthalmopathy.

This sample comprised peripheral blood mononuclear cells (PBMCs), obtained at new diagnosis, from a patient treated with antithyroid drugs. Receptors were obtained from a man aged 35-49 years with Graves disease. Both conserved end residues are part of each CDR3. A D gene is named only where the DNA matches it firmly. A clone size is listed for some rows: how often the clone was seen (once, few, many), or a class if it is expanded.

D	V	size	J	CDR3	DNA
TRBD1	TRBV18	many	TRBJ1-2	CASSPRQGEGYTF	TGTGCCAGCTCACCCCGACAGGGAGAGGGCTACACCTTC
.	TRBV20-1	many	TRBJ2-1	CSARDWGNSYNEQFF	TGCAGTGCTAGAGATTGGGGGAACTCCTACAATGAGCAGTTCTTC
.	TRBV7-3	many	TRBJ2-2	CASSLRSSGELFF	TGTGCCAGCAGCTTACGTTCCTCCGGGGAGCTGTTTTTT
.	TRBV5-1	.	TRBJ2-1	CASSLAFDEQFF	TGCGCCAGCAGCTTGGCCTTTGATGAGCAGTTCTTC
.	TRBV20-1	many	TRBJ2-7	CSANLPGGLYEQYF	TGCAGTGCCAACCTGCCGGGGGGCCTCTACGAGCAGTACTTC
.	TRBV28	few	TRBJ1-2	CASSYRRNYGHTF	TGTGCCAGCAGTTACCGACGGAACTATGGCCACACCTTC
TRBD1	TRBV15	few	TRBJ2-1	CATSRGDRVMGEQFF	TGTGCCACCAGCAGGGGCGACAGGGTGATGGGCGAGCAGTTCTTC
TRBD2	TRBV15	few	TRBJ2-1	CATSRRFGLAGDSSYNEQFF	TGTGCCACCAGCAGAAGATTCGGACTAGCGGGGGATAGCTCCTACAATGAGCAGTTCTTC
.	TRBV6-4	.	TRBJ1-5	CASSDMTPYGNQPQHF	TGTGCCAGCAGTGACATGACGCCCTATGGCAATCAGCCCCAGCATTTT
TRBD1	TRBV20-1	.	TRBJ2-7	CSARDRVGSGQYF	TGCAGTGCTAGGGACAGGGTGGGCTCGGGGCAGTACTTC
TRBD1	TRBV18	many	TRBJ2-7	CASSLGQGQSTQQYF	TGTGCCAGCTCATTGGGACAGGGACAATCTACGCAGCAGTACTTC
.	TRBV6-1	.	TRBJ1-5	CAISDVGGSNQPQHF	TGTGCCATCAGTGACGTAGGCGGTAGCAATCAGCCCCAGCATTTT
.	TRBV7-9	many	TRBJ2-3	CASSSTTEDTQYF	TGTGCCAGCAGCTCCACCACAGAGGATACGCAGTATTTT
.	TRBV20-1	many	TRBJ2-2	CSARDAGRNTGELFF	TGCAGTGCTAGAGATGCAGGGAGGAACACCGGGGAGCTGTTTTTT
TRBD1	TRBV27	few	TRBJ1-4	CASWDRGSGATNEKLFF	TGTGCCAGCTGGGACAGGGGTAGCGGAGCAACTAATGAAAAACTGTTTTTT
TRBD1	TRBV25-1	.	TRBJ2-7	CASRDRVVIGEQYF	TGTGCCAGCAGGGACAGGGTTGTAATCGGCGAGCAGTACTTC
.	TRBV11-1	many	TRBJ2-1	CASSLEQGRAAYNEQFF	TGTGCCAGCAGCTTAGAACAGGGCAGAGCAGCCTACAATGAGCAGTTCTTC
TRBD2	TRBV12-3/TRBV12-4	.	TRBJ2-3	CASSLVGTNTGTQYF	TGTGCCAGCAGCTTGGTCGGGACTAACACAGGTACGCAGTATTTT
.	TRBV24-1	few	TRBJ2-5	CATSDRREQETQYF	TGTGCCACCAGTGACCGAAGGGAACAAGAGACCCAGTACTTC
.	TRBV29-1	few	TRBJ2-1	CSVEDFTQSYNEQFF	TGCAGCGTTGAAGATTTCACCCAGTCCTACAATGAGCAGTTCTTC
TRBD2	TRBV5-1	many	TRBJ2-1	CASSAAGTTDNEQFF	TGCGCCAGCAGCGCGGCCGGGACTACCGACAATGAGCAGTTCTTC
.	TRBV5-1	many	TRBJ2-3	CASSFQLTDTQYF	TGCGCCAGCAGCTTCCAACTCACAGATACGCAGTATTTT
TRBD1	TRBV18	few	TRBJ2-5	CASSPPRGQGAETQYF	TGTGCCAGCTCACCACCCCGAGGTCAGGGGGCGGAGACCCAGTACTTC
.	TRBV28	many	TRBJ1-1	CASSPGTVNTEAFF	TGTGCCAGCAGTCCGGGGACGGTGAACACTGAAGCTTTCTTT
TRBD2	TRBV12-3/TRBV12-4	many	TRBJ2-1	CASSSPGTSGIYNEQFF	TGTGCCAGCAGTTCTCCCGGGACTAGCGGGATATACAATGAGCAGTTCTTC
.	TRBV20-1	.	TRBJ1-5	CSAHRERSSGQPQHF	TGCAGTGCGCACAGGGAGAGGTCGTCCGGTCAGCCCCAGCATTTT
.	TRBV7-6	.	TRBJ2-3	CASSEGGAFSSTDTQYF	TGTGCCAGCAGTGAGGGGGGAGCGTTTTCTAGCACAGATACGCAGTATTTT
TRBD1	TRBV28	.	TRBJ1-6	CASSPGQGFSPLHF	TGTGCCAGCTCTCCGGGACAGGGGTTTTCACCCCTCCACTTT
TRBD1	TRBV6-1	.	TRBJ1-2	CASSNQTPRDSSDYTF	TGTGCCAGCAGCAACCAAACCCCCCGGGACAGTAGTGACTACACCTTC
.	TRBV5-5	few	TRBJ1-3	CASSKGQTSGNTIYF	TGTGCCAGCAGCAAAGGACAGACCTCTGGAAACACCATATATTTT
.	TRBV28	many	TRBJ1-5	CASRPEGNQPQHF	TGTGCCAGCAGGCCAGAGGGGAATCAGCCCCAGCATTTT
.	TRBV28	many	TRBJ2-3	CASTPGTDTQYF	TGTGCCAGCACCCCAGGGACAGATACGCAGTATTTT
.	TRBV7-8	once	TRBJ1-1	CASSMGTNTEAFF	TGTGCCAGCAGCATGGGCACGAACACTGAAGCTTTCTTT
TRBD1	TRBV7-8	many	TRBJ2-1	CASSKGAGDNEQFF	TGTGCCAGCAGCAAGGGGGCCGGAGACAATGAGCAGTTCTTC
.	TRBV20-1	.	TRBJ1-5	CSARENQPQHF	TGCAGTGCTAGAGAAAATCAGCCCCAGCATTTT
TRBD1	TRBV20-1	.	TRBJ1-2	CSARGQTGGYYGYTF	TGCAGTGCTAGAGGCCAGACAGGGGGTTACTATGGCTACACCTTC
.	TRBV5-1	many	TRBJ1-1	CASSLGEDTEAFF	TGCGCCAGCAGCTTGGGTGAGGACACTGAAGCTTTCTTT
TRBD1	TRBV27	many	TRBJ1-5	CASSLYRGDQPQHF	TGTGCCAGCAGTCTTTACAGGGGTGATCAGCCCCAGCATTTT